These 18 T cell receptor beta chains share one sample of origin, sequenced in a study of blood T cell repertoires in COVID-19. Assay: immunoSEQ multiplex PCR; the TCRdb copy retains only in-frame clones and omits some. In the table there are approximately 160,000 clones, 84% of which are singletons. The specimen sequenced was PBMCs or T cells enriched from blood (not recorded which). Every receptor here comes from a woman in her forties or fifties who had recovered from COVID-19.

The rearrangement uses TRBV4-2 and TRBJ2-3; 10 bases fit TRBD2. CDR3 size: 16 residues. The trim removed 4 bases at V and 6 bases at J, leaving 10 bases unmatched. Germline CDR1 reads LGHNA; CDR2 reads YNFKEQ. CDR3 protein: CASSLWTSGLLDTQYF. The CDR3 DNA is TGTGCCAGCAGCCTTTGGACTAGCGGCCTTTTGGATACGCAGTATTTT.

This clone was observed a single time. This chain joins TRBV9 and TRBJ2-2; the match to TRBD2 covers 14 bases. Germline loops: CDR1 SGDLS, CDR2 YYNGEE. The CDR3 runs to 17 residues. The V and J ends lost 2 bases and 3 bases, in that order; junction bases with no gene match: 3. CDR3: CASSVGLAGGHTGELFF. CDR3 DNA sequence: TGTGCCAGCAGCGTTGGACTAGCGGGGGGTCACACCGGGGAGCTGTTTTTT. Supplemented by reference TRBV9 and TRBJ2-2, the full variable domain reads DSGVTQTPKHLITATGQRVTLRCSPRSGDLSVYWYQQSLDQGLQFLIQYYNGEERAKGNILERFSAQQFPDLHSELNLSSLELGDSALYFCASSVGLAGGHTGELFFGEGSRLTVL.

The gene calls are TRBV27 and TRBJ1-2; D possibly corresponds to TRBD1 (6 bases). The CDR3 spans 13 residues. Trimming left V 6 bases short and J 2 bases short, with 10 bases between. CDR1 and CDR2 from the germline V gene are MNHEY and SMNVEV (reference sequence). The CDR3 protein is CASRGQINYGYTF. The CDR3 bases are TGTGCCAGCAGAGGACAGATCAACTATGGCTACACCTTC.

V gene TRBV7-9 combines with J gene TRBJ2-7, with 7 positions matching TRBD2. The CDR3 length is 14 residues. Germline V gene lookup returns CDR1 SEHNR and CDR2 FQNEAQ (reference sequence). V gave up 2 bases and J gave up 6 bases; unmatched junction bases: 7. The CDR3 DNA reads as TGTGCCAGCAGCTTATCGGGCGGGAGAACCGAGCAGTACTTC. This gives the protein CASSLSGGRTEQYF.

The DNA of the CDR3 is TGTGCCAGCAGTTCAACTAGCGGGGGTTCCTACGAGCAGTACTTC. It yields the protein CASSSTSGGSYEQYF. The chain employs TRBV6-6 and TRBJ2-7; 11 positions agree with TRBD2. Per the germline V gene, CDR1 is MNHNY and CDR2 is SVGAGI (reference sequence). V was pared by 4 bases and J by 1 base, with 3 bases of the junction left unmatched. The CDR3 runs 15 residues.

The rearrangement links TRBV10-2 to TRBJ1-2; D gene ambiguous. V was clipped by 9 bases and J by 5 bases, with 10 bases between them. Germline V lookup: CDR1 WSHSY, CDR2 SAAADI. This CDR3 is 11 amino acids long. The CDR3 protein is CARTSVYGYTF. DNA for the CDR3: TGCGCCAGAACGTCGGTGTATGGCTACACCTTC.

The table lists this clone with a few counts. The CDR3: CASSTSAQRGVPRETQYF. The CDR3, as DNA: TGTGCCAGCTCCACCTCTGCCCAGCGGGGGGTACCCCGGGAGACCCAGTACTTC. The genes are TRBV7-9 and TRBJ2-5, with TRBD2 identical over 9 bases. Germline lookup yields CDR1 SEHNR and CDR2 FQNEAQ (reference sequence). This CDR3 has 18 residues. V shed 8 bases, J shed 5 bases, and the junction held 21 bases outside the gene matches.

This clone appeared a few times. The chain links TRBV19 to TRBJ1-2; D may be TRBD1 (6 bases). The CDR3 spans 13 residues. The V end lost 3 bases, the J end lost 4 bases, and 9 bases lay between the germline ends. The germline V gene has CDR1 LNHDA and CDR2 SQIVND (reference sequence). The CDR3 sequence: CASSIGQFYGYTF. The CDR3 DNA reads as TGTGCCAGTAGTATCGGACAGTTCTATGGCTACACCTTC.

This chain joins TRBV19 and TRBJ2-7, with 11 positions matching TRBD2. V dropped 6 bases and J dropped 2; count of bases not matched to a gene: 6. Germline V gene lookup returns CDR1 LNHDA and CDR2 SQIVND (reference sequence). The CDR3 loop spans 15 amino acids. The CDR3: CASSTSGSPPYEQYF. The DNA of the CDR3 is TGTGCCAGTAGCACTAGCGGGAGTCCCCCCTACGAGCAGTACTTC.

The gene calls are TRBV11-3 and TRBJ2-3; the D is unclear. The V end was cut by 4 bases, the J end by 4 bases, with 6 bases between. Germline V gene sequence: CDR1 SGHNT, CDR2 YENEEA. This CDR3 contains 12 residues. CDR3 in amino acids: CASSSSSDTQYF. In DNA, the CDR3 is TGTGCCAGCAGCTCGTCCTCAGATACGCAGTATTTT.

The rearrangement joins TRBV7-8 to TRBJ2-3, with 7 bases that match TRBD2. Unmatched junction bases numbered 7, after V lost 5 bases and J lost 2 bases. The CDR3 consists of 15 residues. Germline CDR1 and CDR2: SGHVS and FQNEAQ. CDR3 residues: CASSPTGTNTDTQYF. The CDR3 DNA sequence: TGTGCCAGCAGCCCAACCGGGACTAACACAGATACGCAGTATTTT.

Of note for this clone: At one of its ends the junction is not consistent with the germline gene, which may arise from a read error. The chain recombines TRBV6-1 with TRBJ2-3; D is ambiguous. The CDR3 sequence is 10 residues long. Germline-derived CDR1 and CDR2 are MNHNS and SASEGT. The CDR3 reads CASSESGRRF. CDR3 DNA: TGTGCCAGCAGTGAATCTGGCAGGCGTTTT.

The genes are TRBV7-8 and TRBJ1-5, with D unresolved. V dropped 4 bases and J dropped 2 bases, with 6 bases sitting between them. Germline values: CDR1 SGHVS, CDR2 FQNEAQ. The CDR3 sequence is 13 residues long. The CDR3: CASSSQGNQPQHF. The CDR3 DNA is TGTGCCAGCAGCTCCCAGGGCAATCAGCCCCAGCATTTT. Full variable domain (missing parts from reference TRBV7-8 and TRBJ1-5): GAGVSQSPRYKVAKRGQDVALRCDPISGHVSLFWYQQALGQGPEFLTYFQNEAQLDKSGLPSDRFFAERPEGSVSTLKIQRTQQEDSAVYLCASSSQGNQPQHFGDGTRLSIL.

The CDR3 region has the DNA TGTGCCAGCAGCTTAGTAGGGCAGGGGGTTTACGAGCAGTACTTC. It is translated as CASSLVGQGVYEQYF. The V gene is TRBV7-8, the J gene TRBJ2-7; 7 nucleotides align to TRBD1. Per germline, CDR1 SGHVS and CDR2 FQNEAQ. The CDR3 is 15 residues long. V was pared by 1 base and J by 4 bases, with 7 bases of the junction left unmatched.

This rearrangement joins TRBV19 to TRBJ2-7; D is possibly TRBD1 (6 bases). CDR1 LNHDA and CDR2 SQIVND come from the germline V gene (reference sequence). Trimming shortened V by 4 bases and J by 0 bases, and 10 bases separated the two germline ends. The CDR3 covers 14 residues. The CDR3 is CASSKRTASYEQYF. CDR3 coding DNA: TGTGCCAGTAGTAAAAGGACAGCCTCCTACGAGCAGTACTTC.

The genes are TRBV28 and TRBJ1-5; D is possibly TRBD1 (5 bases). Germline lookup yields CDR1 MDHEN and CDR2 SYDVKM. This CDR3 contains 16 residues. Trimming took 5 bases from V and 4 from J, leaving 18 bases between them. CDR3 DNA sequence: TGTGCCAGCAGTCTCCCCCATGGGGCGACTAATCAGCCCCAGCATTTT. It translates to CASSLPHGATNQPQHF. Variable domain in full (rest from reference TRBV28 and TRBJ1-5): DVKVTQSSRYLVKRTGEKVFLECVQDMDHENMFWYRQDPGLGLRLIYFSYDVKMKEKGDIPEGYSVSREKKERFSLILESASTNQTSMYLCASSLPHGATNQPQHFGDGTRLSIL.

The chain combines TRBV24-1 with TRBJ1-5; no definite D call. Germline lookup yields CDR1 KGHDR and CDR2 SFDVKD. CDR3 length: 15 residues. Trimming stripped 3 bases from V and 2 bases from J, with 10 bases between. CDR3 in amino acids: CATSDQDGGNQPQHF. CDR3 nucleotides: TGTGCCACCAGTGATCAGGACGGGGGCAATCAGCCCCAGCATTTT.

The chain combines TRBV7-9 with TRBJ2-7; 12 nucleotides agree with TRBD2. The CDR3 is 14 residues long. The ends lost 4 bases at V and 3 bases at J; junction bases unmatched: 1. Germline V gives CDR1 SEHNR, CDR2 FQNEAQ (reference sequence). The CDR3 protein is CASSWTSGNYEQYF. The DNA of the CDR3 is TGTGCCAGCAGCTGGACTAGCGGGAACTACGAGCAGTACTTC. Full variable domain (remainder filled in from reference TRBV7-9 and TRBJ2-7): DTGVSQNPRHKITKRGQNVTFRCDPISEHNRLYWYRQTLGQGPEFLTYFQNEAQLEKSRLLSDRFSAERPKGSFSTLEIQRTEQGDSAMYLCASSWTSGNYEQYFGPGTRLTVT.